Here is one T cell receptor (beta chain) with its context. The antigen remains undetermined. The germline CDR1 and CDR2 sequences are PRHDT and FYEKMQ (reference sequence). Trimming cost V 7 bases and J 9 bases; bases outside gene matches: 4. The CDR3 loop spans 13 amino acids. The sample is drawn from a study of T cell responses to AZD1222 COVID-19 vaccine. The study's findings and limits: Targeting of unmutated variant regions was reportedly seen in nearly half of spike-specific TCRs. The donors showed a predominance of white British ancestry and of females, with possible underestimation of clonal diversity. Spike was spanned by vaccine-associated CD4 TCRs, with dominance at 160-218 and 743-854. Recipients of AZD1222 seropositive at baseline numbered only 5 or 6.

Data came from immunoSEQ multiplex PCR; TCRdb stores just in-frame clones and leaves some out. The sample carries around 100,000 clones, roughly 91% recorded once. Sequenced here: peripheral blood, sampled on day 0 of AZD1222 vaccination. The rearrangement uses TRBV13 and TRBJ1-6; 9 bases line up with TRBD1. The receptor was derived from an adult in good health. The CDR3 DNA reads TGTGCCAGCACCGGGACAGGGAGTTCACCCCTCCACTTT. Protein sequence: CASTGTGSSPLHF. The whole variable domain, filled in from reference TRBV13 and TRBJ1-6, reads AAGVIQSPRHLIKEKRETATLKCYPIPRHDTVYWYQQGPGQDPQFLISFYEKMQSDKGSIPDRFSAQQFSDYHSELNMSSLELGDSALYFCASTGTGSSPLHFGNGTRLTVT.